The rows below give T cell receptor beta chains drawn from one sample of a study of blood T cell repertoires in COVID-19. Assay: immunoSEQ multiplex PCR; the TCRdb copy retains only in-frame clones and omits some. The data contain 650,000 to 800,000 clones, around 89% of them singletons. Sequencing used peripheral blood. These receptors all come from a woman under 30 with acute or convalescent COVID-19. The CDR3 runs from the conserved cysteine through the conserved F or W. The D gene is left open where the match is weak. A row's size may be missing; if present it is once, few, many or a size class.

d_gene: .
j_gene: TRBJ2-1
v_gene: TRBV4-2
abundance: .
CDR3nt: TGTGCCAGCAGCCAATGGGGAGATACGTTCTTC
CDR3aa: CASSQWGDTFF

d_gene: TRBD2
j_gene: TRBJ2-3
v_gene: TRBV19
abundance: .
CDR3nt: TGTGCCAGTAGTATAGATGGGGCTAGCGGGGCGTACTCTCCTAGCACAGATACGCAGTATTTT
CDR3aa: CASSIDGASGAYSPSTDTQYF

d_gene: .
j_gene: TRBJ2-7
v_gene: TRBV7-2
abundance: .
CDR3nt: TGTGCCAGCAGCTTAGTCCCTCGCTACGAGCAGTACTTC
CDR3aa: CASSLVPRYEQYF

d_gene: .
j_gene: TRBJ2-3
v_gene: TRBV6-5
abundance: .
CDR3nt: TGTGCCAGCAGTTACTTCGGTCGGGACTCCACAGATACGCAGTATTTT
CDR3aa: CASSYFGRDSTDTQYF

d_gene: .
j_gene: TRBJ2-7
v_gene: TRBV7-9
abundance: .
CDR3nt: TGTGCCAGCAGCCCACAGGGACACTCCTACGAGCAGTACTTC
CDR3aa: CASSPQGHSYEQYF

d_gene: TRBD1
j_gene: TRBJ1-2
v_gene: TRBV28
abundance: .
CDR3nt: TGTGCCAGCAGGGGACAGTTCTATGGCTACACCTTC
CDR3aa: CASRGQFYGYTF

d_gene: .
j_gene: TRBJ1-1
v_gene: TRBV5-6
abundance: .
CDR3nt: TGTGCCAGCAGCATCTTGGTCGGGTTAAACACTGAAGCTTTCTTT
CDR3aa: CASSILVGLNTEAFF

d_gene: .
j_gene: TRBJ1-2
v_gene: TRBV6-5
abundance: few
CDR3nt: TGTGCCAGCAGTTACTTACAGGGTAGTTACTATGGCTACACCTTC
CDR3aa: CASSYLQGSYYGYTF

d_gene: TRBD1
j_gene: TRBJ1-1
v_gene: TRBV4-2
abundance: .
CDR3nt: TGTGCCAGCAGCCCCCGGACAGGGGGAAACACTGAAGCTTTCTTT
CDR3aa: CASSPRTGGNTEAFF

d_gene: .
j_gene: TRBJ2-7
v_gene: TRBV2
abundance: .
CDR3nt: TGTGCCAGCAGTGAAGGCGGACACAGGTACGCCTACGAGCAGTACTTC
CDR3aa: CASSEGGHRYAYEQYF

d_gene: .
j_gene: TRBJ2-7
v_gene: TRBV4-2
abundance: few
CDR3nt: TGTGCCAGCAGCCAAGCTGAACTAGCACGGGAGCAGTACTTC
CDR3aa: CASSQAELAREQYF

d_gene: .
j_gene: TRBJ1-6
v_gene: TRBV27
abundance: .
CDR3nt: TGTGCCAGCAGTTTATCACAGGCGTACTCCTATAATTCACCCCTCCACTTT
CDR3aa: CASSLSQAYSYNSPLHF